The 26 T cell receptor beta chains given below trace back to one sample, sequenced in a study of T cells in Graves' hyperthyroidism and ophthalmopathy. What was amplified from RNA transcripts were TCR beta CDR3 regions. The TCR CDR3 first-round RT-PCR relied on the HTBI primer set. TCRdb analysed the multiplex PCR reads with MiXCR anew, one entry per CDR3 protein. Of about 640,000 distinct CDR3 sequences detected, around 21% appear once; the ten largest clones hold roughly 30%. Sequencing was done on a sample of blood. The receptors stem from a man between 25 and 39 years old with Graves' ophthalmopathy.

This clonotype came up a few times. The rearrangement uses TRBV7-2 and TRBJ1-2; D perhaps matches TRBD1 (6 bases). CDR3 size: 13 residues. Germline V lookup: CDR1 SGHTA, CDR2 FQGNSA. The ends were cut back, 4 bases at V and 4 bases at J, with 10 bases in the middle. CDR3 sequence (DNA): TGTGCCAGCAGCTGGCAGGGGAGCTATGGCTACACCTTC. It specifies CASSWQGSYGYTF.

The table lists this clonotype with a few counts. The V call is TRBV18, the J call TRBJ2-2, with D perhaps matching TRBD2 (5 bases). Trimming shortened V by 8 bases and J by 5 bases, and 15 bases separated the two germline ends. Germline CDR1 reads KGHSH; CDR2 reads LQKENI. The CDR3 length is 14 residues. CDR3 nucleotide sequence: TGTGCCAGCCCGAATCCGAGAGGGACCGGGGAGCTGTTTTTT. Protein: CASPNPRGTGELFF.

This clonotype was seen at least ten times. The V and J genes are TRBV28 and TRBJ2-7, with D tentatively TRBD1 or TRBD2 (5 bases each). The V end was cut by 5 bases, the J end by 5 bases, with 25 bases between. This CDR3 has 17 residues. Germline CDR1 reads MDHEN; CDR2 reads SYDVKM. The DNA for the CDR3 is TGTGCCAGCAGTACCCCTGGGGGTTGGGCAGTCGTCCACGAGCAGTACTTC. Its translation: CASSTPGGWAVVHEQYF.

This clonotype appeared many times. The rearrangement uses TRBV13 and TRBJ1-3; D is possibly TRBD1 (5 bases). CDR3 size: 19 residues. Germline CDR1 PRHDT, CDR2 FYEKMQ (reference sequence). V dropped 5 bases and J dropped 0 bases, with 23 bases sitting between them. CDR3 residues: CASSLRPRDSYNSGNTIYF. In DNA form, the CDR3 reads TGTGCCAGCAGCCTCCGGCCCCGCGACAGTTACAACTCTGGAAACACCATATATTTT.

This chain connects TRBV19 to TRBJ2-1; TRBD2 matches at 8 bases. The germline gives CDR1 LNHDA, CDR2 SQIVND (reference sequence). The CDR3 spans 15 residues. With V trimmed by 3 bases and J by 0 bases, 1 base remained unmatched. CDR3 DNA sequence: TGTGCCAGTAGTATGAGCGGGAGCTCCTACAATGAGCAGTTCTTC. Translating gives CASSMSGSSYNEQFF.

V and J are TRBV7-3 and TRBJ2-1, with D perhaps TRBD2 (5 bases). Trimming shortened V by 5 bases and J by 0 bases, and 17 bases separated the two germline ends. The CDR3 runs 17 residues. Germline V gives CDR1 SGHTA, CDR2 FQGTGA. CDR3 nucleotides: TGTGCCAGCAGCCTAGCCCCGGGCAAGAGCTCCTACAATGAGCAGTTCTTC. This encodes CASSLAPGKSSYNEQFF.

Notes on this clonotype: This could be a read error, since a much larger clone is one nucleotide away. The chain links TRBV7-2 to TRBJ2-5; weak D call: TRBD2 (6 bases). This CDR3 has 17 residues. CDR1 SGHTA and CDR2 FQGNSA come from the germline V gene. This chain's CDR3 is CASSLGRTKNFQETRYF. As DNA, the CDR3 is TGTGCCAGCAGCTTAGGCCGGACTAAGAATTTCCAAGAGACCCGGTACTTC.

The rearrangement uses TRBV6-1 and TRBJ1-2; 10 positions match TRBD1. V shed 5 bases and J 3 bases; nucleotides not matched to a gene: 3. The germline V gene has CDR1 MNHNS and CDR2 SASEGT. The CDR3 is 14 residues long. The CDR3 protein is CASSSTGGYYGYTF. The CDR3 bases are TGTGCCAGCAGTTCGACAGGGGGCTACTATGGCTACACCTTC.

This CDR3 is CASSEERDYEQYF. CDR3 coding DNA: TGTGCCAGCAGTGAAGAACGGGACTACGAGCAGTACTTC. The chain has TRBV6-1 and TRBJ2-7; D might be TRBD2 (5 bases). CDR1 is MNHNS, CDR2 SASEGT, per germline. V was trimmed by 1 base and J by 3 bases, leaving 7 bases between them. This CDR3 has 13 residues.

V is TRBV20-1 and J is TRBJ2-1; 7 nucleotides align to TRBD1. The CDR3 runs 13 residues. J lost 10 bases, V lost 0 bases, and 6 bases had no gene match. CDR1 and CDR2 from the germline V gene are DFQATT and SNEGSKA (reference sequence). Written as DNA, the CDR3 is TGCAGTGCTAGAGATCAGGGGGTCGGGGAGCAGTTCTTC. Translation gives CSARDQGVGEQFF.

This chain joins TRBV4-1 and TRBJ2-7; TRBD2 is a possible D gene (6 bases). There are 15 residues in the CDR3. Germline values: CDR1 MGHRA, CDR2 YSYEKL. Trimming stripped 4 bases from V and 0 bases from J, with 13 bases between. CDR3 sequence (DNA): TGCGCCAGCAGCCTAGAAGCGGGTAGCTCCTACGAGCAGTACTTC. Encoded protein: CASSLEAGSSYEQYF.

This clonotype was found a few times. The chain employs TRBV29-1 and TRBJ2-1; 10 positions match TRBD2. This CDR3 region has 16 residues. Per germline, CDR1 SQVTM and CDR2 ANQGSEA. The junction had 8 bases not matched to a gene; V was cut back by 5 bases and J by 1 base. The CDR3 DNA reads as TGCAGCGTTCGGCTAGCGGGAGTGATATCCTACAATGAGCAGTTCTTC. This encodes CSVRLAGVISYNEQFF.

The sample holds many counts of this clonotype. The chain couples TRBV11-2 to TRBJ1-1, with D possibly TRBD1 on 6 matching bases. From germline, CDR1 is SGHAT and CDR2 FQNNGV. This CDR3 has 14 amino acids. The V and J ends lost 5 bases and 0 bases respectively, with 10 bases between them. CDR3 loop: CASSDRLVNTEAFF. CDR3 in DNA: TGTGCCAGCAGCGACAGGCTTGTGAACACTGAAGCTTTCTTT.

The chain links TRBV29-1 to TRBJ2-4, with TRBD1 as a possible D gene (6 bases). Between the trimmed V and J ends, which lost 6 bases and 3 bases, there was a span of 15 bases. Per the germline V gene, CDR1 is SQVTM and CDR2 is ANQGSEA. The length of the CDR3 is 14 residues. DNA for the CDR3: TGCAGCGTCGCCACTCAGGGGAGCAAAAACATTCAGTACTTC. Translation: CSVATQGSKNIQYF.

This clonotype was seen a handful of times. The chain links TRBV6-1 to TRBJ2-1, with a weak D call TRBD2 (5 bases). Trimming took 6 bases from V and 7 from J, leaving 16 bases between them. Germline loops: CDR1 MNHNS, CDR2 SASEGT. The CDR3 loop spans 14 amino acids. CDR3 nucleotide sequence: TGTGCCAGCAGCTCCGGACGCGGAGGTAATGAGCAGTTCTTC. Protein sequence: CASSSGRGGNEQFF.

This rearrangement joins TRBV6-1 to TRBJ1-6, with 7 bases identical to TRBD1. The junction had 4 bases not matched to a gene; V was cut back by 8 bases and J by 6 bases. Germline V gene data show CDR1 as MNHNS and CDR2 as SASEGT. This CDR3 is 13 amino acids long. The CDR3 DNA follows: TGTGCCAGCGGGGACAGACCTAATTCACCCCTCCACTTT. Its protein is CASGDRPNSPLHF.

This clonotype was seen only once. V and J are TRBV4-1 and TRBJ1-2; TRBD1 agrees at 10 bases. The ends lost 1 base at V and 6 bases at J; junction bases unmatched: 11. Germline V gene data show CDR1 as MGHRA and CDR2 as YSYEKL. CDR3 size: 17 residues. The CDR3 DNA reads TGCGCCAGCAGCCAAGGGTACCCGGGACAGGGGATTCATGGCTACACCTTC. Translating gives CASSQGYPGQGIHGYTF.

The chain is built from TRBV6-2 or TRBV6-3 and TRBJ2-7; 10 bases agree with TRBD2. Germline V gives CDR1 MNHEY, CDR2 SVGEGT. The CDR3 totals 15 residues. V lost 6 bases to trimming and J lost 2 bases; unmatched junction nucleotides: 7. The CDR3 is CASRWTSGPTYEQYF. CDR3 coding DNA: TGTGCCAGCAGGTGGACTAGCGGTCCCACCTACGAGCAGTACTTC.

The rearrangement links TRBV4-1 to TRBJ2-3; 8 bases are a match to TRBD2. Trimming took 2 bases from V and 2 from J; bases not matched to a gene: 6. Germline lookup yields CDR1 MGHRA and CDR2 YSYEKL. The CDR3 runs to 16 residues. CDR3 protein: CASSQKAGVTTDTQYF. In DNA form, the CDR3 reads TGCGCCAGCAGCCAAAAAGCGGGAGTCACCACAGATACGCAGTATTTT.

This clonotype was found many times. The chain has TRBV7-2 and TRBJ2-7, with D possibly being TRBD2 (5 bases). The CDR3 extends over 14 amino acids. The germline V gene has CDR1 SGHTA and CDR2 FQGNSA. The ends were cut back, 4 bases at V and 2 bases at J, with 12 bases in the middle. Here the CDR3 reads CASSSRRETYEQYF. Here the CDR3 DNA reads TGTGCCAGCAGCTCCCGAAGGGAGACCTACGAGCAGTACTTC.

This clonotype was detected ten times or more. The chain employs TRBV18 and TRBJ2-7; the D gene could be TRBD1 or TRBD2 (5 bases each). V lost 4 bases and J lost 2, with 9 bases in between. The germline V gene has CDR1 KGHSH and CDR2 LQKENI. The CDR3 length is 13 residues. CDR3 amino acids: CASSHGTPYEQYF. The CDR3 DNA reads TGTGCCAGCTCACACGGGACCCCCTACGAGCAGTACTTC.

This clonotype was picked up a small number of times. The CDR3 region is CASSLYTPNRDGNEQFF. The CDR3 DNA is TGTGCCAGCAGTTTATATACCCCGAACAGGGATGGTAATGAGCAGTTCTTC. This chain connects TRBV28 to TRBJ2-1; the D gene is possibly TRBD1 (6 bases). Germline assignment: CDR1 MDHEN and CDR2 SYDVKM. The length of the CDR3 is 17 residues. V lost 1 base to trimming and J lost 7 bases, with 20 bases between them. The complete variable domain, with remaining parts taken from reference TRBV28 and TRBJ2-1, reads DVKVTQSSRYLVKRTGEKVFLECVQDMDHENMFWYRQDPGLGLRLIYFSYDVKMKEKGDIPEGYSVSREKKERFSLILESASTNQTSMYLCASSLYTPNRDGNEQFFGPGTRLTVL.

The V and J genes are TRBV20-1 and TRBJ2-1; 10 nucleotides match TRBD2. The J segment lost 9 bases and the V segment lost 6 bases, leaving 11 bases of the junction unmatched. The CDR3 extends over 14 amino acids. Germline V gene sequence: CDR1 DFQATT, CDR2 SNEGSKA (reference sequence). The CDR3 nucleotides read TGCAGTGCGAGAAAGCGGGAGGGCCTCCCTGAGCAGTTCTTC. Residues: CSARKREGLPEQFF.

The gene calls are TRBV10-1 and TRBJ2-7; 11 bases map to TRBD2. J was trimmed by 5 bases and V by 6 bases; bases with no gene match: 6. Germline V gene lookup returns CDR1 WNHNN and CDR2 SYGVQD (reference sequence). The CDR3 extends over 14 amino acids. CDR3 amino acids: CASSVAGGPDEQYF. CDR3 bases: TGCGCCAGCAGCGTAGCGGGAGGGCCTGACGAGCAGTACTTC.

This rearrangement joins TRBV7-9 to TRBJ2-5; 7 nucleotides align to TRBD2. In germline, CDR1 is SEHNR, CDR2 FQNEAQ (reference sequence). The CDR3 runs 15 residues. V dropped 5 bases and J dropped 4; count of bases not matched to a gene: 10. The CDR3: CASSQAGPRPETQYF. The DNA of the CDR3 is TGTGCCAGCAGCCAAGCGGGACCCCGGCCAGAGACCCAGTACTTC.

This clonotype occurred a few times. The rearrangement uses TRBV10-3 and TRBJ2-3, with D tentatively TRBD1 (5 bases). The CDR3 is 15 residues long. V was trimmed by 6 bases and J by 3 bases, leaving 16 bases between them. Germline-derived CDR1 and CDR2 are ENHRY and SYGVKD. Here the CDR3 reads CAISSPRVSTDTQYF. The DNA of the CDR3 is TGTGCCATCAGCTCACCCAGGGTCTCAACAGATACGCAGTATTTT.